The rows below give T cell receptor beta chains drawn from one sample of a study of T cells in Graves' hyperthyroidism and ophthalmopathy. TCRdb reanalysed the multiplex PCR reads using MiXCR and keeps one entry per CDR3 protein. The sample holds under 500,000 distinct CDR3 sequences, roughly an eighth seen once. Material: blood. The receptor source for this set is a man over 45 with Graves' ophthalmopathy. Both conserved end residues are part of each CDR3. The order of the fields is J gene, CDR3 length, D gene, V gene, clone size, CDR3 protein, CDR3 DNA. The D gene is left open where the match is weak. The size entry is marked missing in some rows and otherwise reads once, few, many or a size class.

j_gene: TRBJ2-1; len: 14; d_gene: TRBD2; v_gene: TRBV28; abundance: many; CDR3aa: CASSLLAGSDEQFF; CDR3nt: TGTGCCAGCAGTTTACTAGCGGGGAGTGATGAGCAGTTCTTC
j_gene: TRBJ2-3; len: 15; d_gene: -; v_gene: TRBV3-1; abundance: many; CDR3aa: CASSQDPGGTDTQYF; CDR3nt: TGTGCCAGCAGCCAAGATCCAGGGGGGACAGATACGCAGTATTTT
j_gene: TRBJ1-5; len: 15; d_gene: -; v_gene: TRBV6-5; abundance: -; CDR3aa: CASSYTRHSNQPQHF; CDR3nt: TGTGCCAGCAGTTACACCAGACATAGCAATCAGCCCCAGCATTTT
j_gene: TRBJ1-1; len: 15; d_gene: -; v_gene: TRBV11-1; abundance: -; CDR3aa: CASSFLTGRDTEAFF; CDR3nt: TGTGCCAGCAGCTTCCTCACAGGGCGAGACACTGAAGCTTTCTTT
j_gene: TRBJ2-1; len: 18; d_gene: TRBD1; v_gene: TRBV3-1; abundance: many; CDR3aa: CASSPLGQGWATINEQFF; CDR3nt: TGTGCCAGCAGCCCTTTGGGACAGGGTTGGGCAACTATCAATGAGCAGTTCTTC
j_gene: TRBJ2-7; len: 13; d_gene: TRBD2; v_gene: TRBV14; abundance: -; CDR3aa: CASGGLALNEQYF; CDR3nt: TGTGCTAGCGGGGGACTAGCGCTCAACGAGCAGTACTTC
j_gene: TRBJ2-3; len: 12; d_gene: -; v_gene: TRBV27; abundance: few; CDR3aa: CASSSATDTQYF; CDR3nt: TGTGCCAGCAGTTCCGCAACAGATACGCAGTATTTT
j_gene: TRBJ2-7; len: 16; d_gene: TRBD2; v_gene: TRBV6-1; abundance: -; CDR3aa: CASRRGASGGSYEQYF; CDR3nt: TGTGCCAGCAGGAGAGGGGCTAGCGGGGGATCCTACGAGCAGTACTTC
j_gene: TRBJ2-7; len: 15; d_gene: TRBD1; v_gene: TRBV18; abundance: many; CDR3aa: CASSPRTGTGYEQYF; CDR3nt: TGTGCCAGCTCACCACGGACAGGGACGGGGTACGAGCAGTACTTC
j_gene: TRBJ2-5; len: 13; d_gene: -; v_gene: TRBV6-1; abundance: few; CDR3aa: CASSESGRATQYF; CDR3nt: TGTGCCAGCAGTGAATCCGGGCGCGCGACCCAGTACTTC
j_gene: TRBJ2-2; len: 13; d_gene: -; v_gene: TRBV3-1; abundance: -; CDR3aa: CASGPVSTGELFF; CDR3nt: TGTGCCAGCGGTCCGGTGAGCACCGGGGAGCTGTTTTTT
j_gene: TRBJ2-7; len: 15; d_gene: -; v_gene: TRBV5-1; abundance: many; CDR3aa: CASSLAGNPDYEQYF; CDR3nt: TGCGCCAGCAGCTTGGCCGGGAATCCCGACTACGAGCAGTACTTC
j_gene: TRBJ1-5; len: 15; d_gene: -; v_gene: TRBV3-1; abundance: -; CDR3aa: CASSQEGYGNQPQHF; CDR3nt: TGTGCCAGCAGCCAAGAGGGGTACGGCAATCAGCCCCAGCATTTT
j_gene: TRBJ2-5; len: 15; d_gene: -; v_gene: TRBV11-2; abundance: many; CDR3aa: CASSLEANGRETQYF; CDR3nt: TGTGCCAGCAGCTTAGAGGCAAACGGCCGAGAGACCCAGTACTTC
j_gene: TRBJ1-1; len: 14; d_gene: -; v_gene: TRBV2; abundance: many; CDR3aa: CASSESLDAAEAFF; CDR3nt: TGTGCCAGCAGTGAATCCCTGGATGCGGCTGAAGCTTTCTTT
j_gene: TRBJ2-3; len: 13; d_gene: -; v_gene: TRBV3-1; abundance: many; CDR3aa: CASSPPLEDTQYF; CDR3nt: TGTGCCAGCAGCCCGCCCCTCGAGGATACGCAGTATTTT
j_gene: TRBJ1-1; len: 16; d_gene: TRBD1; v_gene: TRBV5-1; abundance: -; CDR3aa: CASSWGTGVSLTEAFF; CDR3nt: TGCGCCAGCAGCTGGGGGACAGGGGTATCTCTCACTGAAGCTTTCTTT
j_gene: TRBJ2-2; len: 16; d_gene: TRBD2; v_gene: TRBV6-5; abundance: -; CDR3aa: CASSYQTSGGTGELFF; CDR3nt: TGTGCCAGCAGTTACCAAACTAGCGGGGGCACCGGGGAGCTGTTTTTT